One sample yielded the 27 T cell receptor beta chains listed below, sequenced in a study of cytomegalovirus exposure and HLA in healthy donors. PCR primers comprised 60 Vbeta and 13 Jbeta primers. Sequenced by immunoSEQ multiplex PCR; TCRdb stores in-frame clones only, minus some. Here the sample spans 100,000 to 120,000 clones, approximately 86% being singletons. The specimen sequenced was PBMCs. All receptors come from a middle-aged man in good health and CMV-seronegative.

The chain is built from TRBV15 and TRBJ2-3; the D gene is possibly TRBD2 (5 bases). The V gene's germline CDR1 is LNHNV and CDR2 YYDKDF (reference sequence). With 1 base removed from V and 3 bases from J, the gap between germline ends came to 5 bases. This CDR3 region has 13 residues. The CDR3 region is CATSRGGTDTQYF. CDR3 nucleotide sequence: TGTGCCACCAGCAGAGGAGGGACAGATACGCAGTATTTT. Based on the CDR3 plus reference TRBV15 and TRBJ2-3, the full variable domain is DAMVIQNPRYQVTQFGKPVTLSCSQTLNHNVMYWYQQKSSQAPKLLFHYYDKDFNNEADTPDNFQSRRPNTSFCFLDIRSPGLGDTAMYLCATSRGGTDTQYFGPGTRLTVL.

With regard to this clone: At one end the junction does not follow the germline gene, possibly because of a read error. Other DNA sequences from this sample encode an identical CDR3 as well. The chain joins TRBV4-2 to TRBJ1-1, with 7 bases matching TRBD1. The CDR3 extends over 15 amino acids. Germline V gene sequence: CDR1 LGHNA, CDR2 YNFKEQ. Here the CDR3 reads CASSFKGGQGTEAFF. CDR3 in DNA: TGTGCCAGCAGCTTCAAAGGGGGCCAGGGGACTGAGGCTTTCTTT.

This clone was picked up one time. The rearrangement uses TRBV5-1 and TRBJ2-4; the D is unclear. The ends were cut back, 0 bases at V and 0 bases at J, with 4 bases in the middle. Germline assignment: CDR1 SGHRS and CDR2 YFSETQ. The CDR3 has 14 residues. CDR3 amino acids: CASSLEPAKNIQYF. Here the CDR3 DNA reads TGCGCCAGCAGCTTGGAGCCAGCCAAAAACATTCAGTACTTC. Complete variable domain (other parts from reference TRBV5-1 and TRBJ2-4): KAGVTQTPRYLIKTRGQQVTLSCSPISGHRSVSWYQQTPGQGLQFLFEYFSETQRNKGNFPGRFSGRQFSNSRSEMNVSTLELGDSALYLCASSLEPAKNIQYFGAGTRLSVL.

J is TRBJ2-1 and V is TRBV5-6; 7 bases fit TRBD1. Trimming at V came to 6 bases and at J to 3 bases, leaving 12 bases not matched to a gene. The CDR3 has 16 amino acids. Germline CDR1 reads SGHDT; CDR2 reads YYEEEE. This CDR3 reads CASTKRGQEHYNEQFF. CDR3 nucleotide sequence: TGTGCCAGCACCAAAAGGGGGCAGGAACACTACAATGAGCAGTTCTTC.

The chain recombines TRBV25-1 with TRBJ1-1; 9 nucleotides match TRBD1. The CDR3 has 14 amino acids. Looked up from germline, CDR1 is MGHDK and CDR2 is SYGVNS. V was pared by 5 bases and J by 7 bases, with 8 bases of the junction left unmatched. The CDR3 DNA follows: TGTGCCAGCAGTCGTACAGGGGGCCGGGGTGAAGCTTTCTTT. It translates to CASSRTGGRGEAFF.

The chain uses TRBV7-9 and TRBJ1-1; 9 nucleotides agree with TRBD1. The CDR3 covers 16 residues. V gave up 4 bases and J gave up 0 bases; unmatched junction bases: 6. Looked up from germline, CDR1 is SEHNR and CDR2 is FQNEAQ (reference sequence). CDR3 DNA: TGTGCCAGCAGCTCCAATAGGGACAGGGTGAACACTGAAGCTTTCTTT. This translates into CASSSNRDRVNTEAFF.

The CDR3 coding sequence is TGTGCCAGCAGTTTATTTAGAGGGTCACCCCTCCACTTT. It codes for CASSLFRGSPLHF. The rearrangement joins TRBV27 to TRBJ1-6; D is uncertain. The CDR3 loop spans 13 amino acids. V lost 1 base to trimming and J lost 10 bases, with 8 bases between them. Germline CDR1 reads MNHEY; CDR2 reads SMNVEV (reference sequence).

This chain connects TRBV6-1 to TRBJ2-3; tentative D call: TRBD2 (5 bases). V lost 6 bases, J lost 7 bases, and 11 bases lay in between. Germline V gene data show CDR1 as MNHNS and CDR2 as SASEGT. The CDR3 totals 12 residues. The CDR3 DNA sequence: TGTGCCAGCAGCCTGGACTCAAATACGCAGTATTTT. Protein sequence: CASSLDSNTQYF.

The chain carries TRBV15 and TRBJ1-1, with D perhaps TRBD1 (6 bases). The germline V gene has CDR1 LNHNV and CDR2 YYDKDF (reference sequence). The CDR3 sequence is 15 residues long. Trimming shortened V by 5 bases and J by 7 bases, and 20 bases separated the two germline ends. The CDR3 DNA reads TGTGCCACCAGCGTTCACAGGGCCTCCCCAAATGAAGCTTTCTTT. The encoded protein is CATSVHRASPNEAFF. Variable domain in full (rest from reference TRBV15 and TRBJ1-1): DAMVIQNPRYQVTQFGKPVTLSCSQTLNHNVMYWYQQKSSQAPKLLFHYYDKDFNNEADTPDNFQSRRPNTSFCFLDIRSPGLGDTAMYLCATSVHRASPNEAFFGQGTRLTVV.

The rearrangement links TRBV6-5 to TRBJ1-5; D remains ambiguous. The V gene lost 0 bases and the J gene lost 6 bases, with 9 bases spanning the gap. Germline CDR1 reads MNHEY; CDR2 reads SVGAGI. The CDR3 is 14 residues long. Here the CDR3 reads CASSYSISGQPQHF. The CDR3 nucleotides read TGTGCCAGCAGTTACTCGATCTCCGGTCAGCCCCAGCATTTT.

This clone was observed a few times. This chain joins TRBV4-2 and TRBJ1-5; D is perhaps TRBD1 (6 bases). The CDR3 runs 18 residues. CDR1 is LGHNA and CDR2 is YNFKEQ in the germline V gene. V gave up 0 bases and J gave up 1 base, with 16 bases separating them. The CDR3, as DNA: TGTGCCAGCAGCCAAGAGGAAACCAGGGGCACGAGCAATCAGCCCCAGCATTTT. This translates into CASSQEETRGTSNQPQHF.

The chain has TRBV9 and TRBJ1-2, with 8 bases fitting TRBD1. V trimming: 3 bases; J trimming: 6 bases; junction bases outside the gene matches: 4. This CDR3 region has 13 residues. The germline V gene has CDR1 SGDLS and CDR2 YYNGEE. CDR3 sequence reads: CASSADRGHGYTF. CDR3 bases: TGTGCCAGCAGCGCTGACAGGGGCCATGGCTACACCTTC.

This sequence joins TRBV11-3 and TRBJ1-4; TRBD1 might be the D (6 bases). With 5 bases removed from V and 4 bases from J, the gap between germline ends came to 11 bases. CDR3 length: 14 amino acids. Per the germline V gene, CDR1 is SGHNT and CDR2 is YENEEA. CDR3 loop: CASSPDSLNEKLFF. The CDR3 DNA sequence: TGTGCCAGCAGCCCGGACAGCCTTAATGAAAAACTGTTTTTT. The full variable domain, in which reference TRBV11-3 and TRBJ1-4 provide the parts outside the CDR3, is EAGVVQSPRYKIIEKKQPVAFWCNPISGHNTLYWYLQNLGQGPELLIRYENEEAVDDSQLPKDRFSAERLKGVDSTLKIQPAELGDSAVYLCASSPDSLNEKLFFGSGTQLSVL.

The chain joins TRBV5-1 to TRBJ1-4, with 11 nucleotides matching TRBD1. The junction had 8 bases not matched to a gene; V was cut back by 3 bases and J by 7 bases. This CDR3 contains 16 residues. Germline CDR1 reads SGHRS; CDR2 reads YFSETQ. CDR3 loop: CASSSGQGGESEKLFF. The CDR3 nucleotides are TGCGCCAGCAGCTCGGGACAGGGGGGCGAAAGTGAAAAACTGTTTTTT.

This sequence joins TRBV19 and TRBJ1-4, with 11 bases identical to TRBD1. CDR3 length: 14 residues. V lost 6 bases to trimming and J lost 8 bases; unmatched junction nucleotides: 5. The germline gives CDR1 LNHDA, CDR2 SQIVND (reference sequence). CDR3 coding DNA: TGTGCCAGTAGGGACAGGGGGCGCCAGGAAAAACTGTTTTTT. As protein: CASRDRGRQEKLFF.

The V call is TRBV6-5, the J call TRBJ1-6; 9 nucleotides match TRBD1. There are 14 residues in the CDR3. Germline CDR1 MNHEY, CDR2 SVGAGI. Germline trimming cut 2 bases from V and 10 bases from J; bases unmatched to any gene: 3. The CDR3 is CASSYGTGNSPLHF. CDR3 nucleotides: TGTGCCAGCAGTTACGGGACAGGGAACTCACCCCTCCACTTT.

This sequence joins TRBV10-1 and TRBJ1-5; no definite D call. The ends were cut back, 2 bases at V and 12 bases at J, with 14 bases in the middle. Looked up from germline, CDR1 is WNHNN and CDR2 is SYGVQD (reference sequence). The CDR3 runs to 13 residues. The CDR3 here is CASSEPGGDRQHF. CDR3 bases: TGCGCCAGCAGTGAGCCCGGAGGAGATCGCCAGCATTTT.

This chain links TRBV30 with TRBJ1-2; D call uncertain. Trimming removed 3 bases at V and 5 bases at J, with 7 bases between. CDR3 length: 11 residues. CDR1 GTSNPN and CDR2 SVGIG come from the germline V gene (reference sequence). CDR3 coding DNA: TGTGCCTGGAGGGGCGATTATGGCTACACCTTC. It specifies CAWRGDYGYTF.

This chain uses TRBV5-1 with TRBJ2-7; perhaps TRBD1 as D (6 bases). Germline lookup yields CDR1 SGHRS and CDR2 YFSETQ. The CDR3 is 14 amino acids. V was shortened by 0 bases and J by 2 bases, with 9 bases between the two germline ends. The DNA of the CDR3 is TGCGCCAGCAGCTTGGCGGGACACCCCTACGAGCAGTACTTC. Protein: CASSLAGHPYEQYF.

The chain has TRBV28 and TRBJ1-2, with TRBD1 matching 8 bases. CDR3 length: 15 amino acids. The germline V gene has CDR1 MDHEN and CDR2 SYDVKM. Unmatched junction bases numbered 8, after V lost 4 bases and J lost 4 bases. The CDR3: CASSSGQGGFYGYTF. In DNA form, the CDR3 reads TGTGCCAGCAGTTCCGGACAGGGTGGCTTCTATGGCTACACCTTC.

This clone has just one count. This rearrangement joins TRBV27 to TRBJ2-7; 16 bases are shared with TRBD2. Germline trimming cut 10 bases from V and 6 bases from J; bases unmatched to any gene: 9. In germline, CDR1 is MNHEY, CDR2 SMNVEV (reference sequence). The CDR3 is 15 residues long. The CDR3 region has the DNA TGTGCCACATCTGGGACTAGCGGGGGGGCAGGCGAGCAGTACTTC. This translates into CATSGTSGGAGEQYF.

The chain uses TRBV2 and TRBJ1-5; D is unclear. This CDR3 is built from 13 residues. The ends were cut back, 7 bases at V and 6 bases at J, with 13 bases in the middle. Per the germline V gene, CDR1 is SNHLY and CDR2 is FYNNEI. The CDR3 reads CASTPPGGQPQHF. The CDR3 coding sequence is TGTGCCAGCACCCCGCCTGGAGGTCAGCCCCAGCATTTT.

The V and J genes are TRBV6-1 and TRBJ2-7, with TRBD1 matching over 7 bases. The CDR3 is made up of 14 amino acids. Germline CDR1 reads MNHNS; CDR2 reads SASEGT. V trimming: 6 bases; J trimming: 2 bases; junction bases outside the gene matches: 7. The CDR3 region is CASRARTGAYEQYF. CDR3 coding DNA: TGTGCCAGCAGGGCCAGGACAGGAGCCTACGAGCAGTACTTC.

This chain connects TRBV5-1 to TRBJ2-2; D is perhaps TRBD1 (5 bases). The CDR3 has 15 residues. CDR1 and CDR2 (germline): SGHRS, YFSETQ. V lost 1 base to trimming and J lost 1 base, with 8 bases between them. The CDR3 protein is CASSLRQGNTGELFF. CDR3 nucleotide sequence: TGCGCCAGCAGCTTGCGGCAGGGGAACACCGGGGAGCTGTTTTTT.

This chain connects TRBV27 to TRBJ1-6; D perhaps matches TRBD1 (6 bases). Germline V gives CDR1 MNHEY, CDR2 SMNVEV (reference sequence). CDR3 length: 16 residues. V shed 8 bases and J shed 0 bases, with 14 bases lying between them. The CDR3 DNA reads as TGTGCCAGCGGCCGGGACACCAGCTCCTATAATTCACCCCTCCACTTT. Encoded protein: CASGRDTSSYNSPLHF.

The chain links TRBV7-2 to TRBJ1-5; the D is unclear. Germline V CDR1 and CDR2: SGHTA, FQGNSA. This CDR3 is 13 amino acids long. The V end was cut by 5 bases, the J end by 0 bases, with 5 bases between. CDR3: CASSPYSNQPQHF. The CDR3 DNA is TGTGCCAGCAGCCCCTATAGCAATCAGCCCCAGCATTTT.

The sample holds one count of this clone. The rearrangement joins TRBV5-4 to TRBJ2-5; 10 positions match TRBD2. In germline, CDR1 is SGHNT, CDR2 YYREEE (reference sequence). V lost 4 bases to trimming and J lost 4 bases; unmatched junction nucleotides: 22. The CDR3 spans 20 residues. CDR3 coding DNA: TGTGCCAGCAGCCTGGGGGCTCTAGCGGGGGCCCCGGGGTATGGAGAGACCCAGTACTTC. This gives the protein CASSLGALAGAPGYGETQYF.